These T cell receptor beta chains were read from a single sample in a study of blood T cell repertoires in COVID-19. Generated by immunoSEQ multiplex PCR, the TCRdb table keeps only in-frame clones and is missing some. This sample has some 130,000 clones; around 82% occur once, and the top ten carry 5.5%. What was sequenced was PBMCs or T cells enriched from blood (not recorded which). Receptor source: a man aged 35 to 55 with acute COVID-19. Each CDR3 is given with its conserved first and last residue. A D gene is named only where the DNA matches it firmly. Rows may omit the clone size; those that give it use once, few, many or a size class.

v_call: TRBV27
d_call: TRBD1
clone_size: -
j_call: TRBJ2-7
cdr3_aa: CASSDRDRYIREQYF
cdr3_nt: TGTGCCAGCAGTGACCGGGACAGGTATATACGAGAGCAGTACTTC

v_call: TRBV2
d_call: -
clone_size: -
j_call: TRBJ1-2
cdr3_aa: CASRLSTANYGYTF
cdr3_nt: TGTGCCAGCAGGCTGTCTACAGCTAACTATGGCTACACCTTC

v_call: TRBV4-3
d_call: TRBD1
clone_size: -
j_call: TRBJ2-2
cdr3_aa: CASSQGVRGYDSGELFF
cdr3_nt: TGCGCCAGCAGCCAGGGGGTCAGGGGGTACGACTCCGGGGAGCTGTTTTTT

v_call: TRBV12-3/TRBV12-4
d_call: -
clone_size: -
j_call: TRBJ1-2
cdr3_aa: CASSLVRENCTF
cdr3_nt: TGTGCCAGCAGTTTAGTACGGGAAAACTGCACCTTC

v_call: TRBV11-3
d_call: TRBD2
clone_size: -
j_call: TRBJ2-1
cdr3_aa: CASSELAGAEQFF
cdr3_nt: TGTGCCAGCAGCGAACTAGCGGGAGCTGAGCAGTTCTTC

v_call: TRBV6-5
d_call: -
clone_size: once
j_call: TRBJ2-3
cdr3_aa: CASSPADSTDTQYF
cdr3_nt: TGTGCCAGCAGTCCAGCGGATTCCACAGATACGCAGTATTTT

v_call: TRBV7-9
d_call: TRBD1
clone_size: -
j_call: TRBJ1-3
cdr3_aa: CASSLGQDGGNTIYF
cdr3_nt: TGTGCCAGCAGCCTGGGACAGGACGGTGGAAACACCATATATTTT

v_call: TRBV6-5
d_call: -
clone_size: -
j_call: TRBJ2-7
cdr3_aa: CASSLESYEQYF
cdr3_nt: TGTGCCAGCAGTCTGGAGAGCTACGAGCAGTACTTC

v_call: TRBV7-6
d_call: TRBD2
clone_size: -
j_call: TRBJ2-1
cdr3_aa: CASSFGLAGPPEQFF
cdr3_nt: TGTGCCAGCAGCTTTGGTCTAGCGGGACCTCCCGAGCAGTTCTTC

v_call: TRBV7-2
d_call: TRBD2
clone_size: -
j_call: TRBJ2-3
cdr3_aa: CASSLVSGDLTDTQYF
cdr3_nt: TGTGCCAGCAGCTTAGTCAGCGGGGACCTCACAGATACGCAGTATTTT

v_call: TRBV19
d_call: -
clone_size: -
j_call: TRBJ1-5
cdr3_aa: CASSIYSQPQHF
cdr3_nt: TGTGCCAGTAGTATATACTCCCAGCCCCAGCATTTT

v_call: TRBV5-4
d_call: TRBD2
clone_size: -
j_call: TRBJ2-7
cdr3_aa: CASSPGTSGVTYEQYF
cdr3_nt: TGTGCCAGCAGCCCCGGGACTAGCGGGGTAACCTACGAGCAGTACTTC

v_call: TRBV14
d_call: -
clone_size: -
j_call: TRBJ1-2
cdr3_aa: CASSPIRGRGDEYGYTF
cdr3_nt: TGTGCCAGCAGCCCGATCCGTGGCAGGGGAGATGAATATGGCTACACCTTC

v_call: TRBV30
d_call: -
clone_size: -
j_call: TRBJ2-3
cdr3_aa: CASSGKGTDTQYF
cdr3_nt: TGTGCCTCTTCAGGGAAGGGCACAGATACGCAGTATTTT

v_call: TRBV18
d_call: -
clone_size: once
j_call: TRBJ2-3
cdr3_aa: CASSPGSGILTDTQYF
cdr3_nt: TGTGCCAGCTCACCGGGTTCAGGGATCCTCACAGATACGCAGTATTTT

v_call: TRBV6-1
d_call: TRBD2
clone_size: once
j_call: TRBJ2-1
cdr3_aa: CASSELAGGNEQFF
cdr3_nt: TGTGCCAGCAGTGAACTAGCGGGGGGGAATGAGCAGTTCTTC

v_call: TRBV28
d_call: TRBD1
clone_size: -
j_call: TRBJ1-6
cdr3_aa: CASSPDHRGRSPLHF
cdr3_nt: TGTGCCAGCAGCCCCGACCACAGGGGAAGATCACCCCTCCACTTT

v_call: TRBV5-1
d_call: TRBD1
clone_size: -
j_call: TRBJ2-2
cdr3_aa: CASSLERDSIVNTGELFF
cdr3_nt: TGCGCCAGCAGCTTGGAAAGGGACAGTATAGTGAACACCGGGGAGCTGTTTTTT

v_call: TRBV6-2/TRBV6-3
d_call: -
clone_size: -
j_call: TRBJ1-1
cdr3_aa: CASSYSWGGSNTEAFF
cdr3_nt: TGTGCCAGCAGTTACTCTTGGGGGGGGTCGAACACTGAAGCTTTCTTT

v_call: TRBV11-2
d_call: -
clone_size: -
j_call: TRBJ2-7
cdr3_aa: CASSLSRTTYEQYF
cdr3_nt: TGTGCCAGCAGCTTATCCCGGACAACCTACGAGCAGTACTTC

v_call: TRBV6-5
d_call: -
clone_size: -
j_call: TRBJ1-1
cdr3_aa: CASSYLAGAGEAFF
cdr3_nt: TGTGCCAGCAGTTACCTGGCAGGGGCGGGTGAAGCTTTCTTT

v_call: TRBV5-3
d_call: -
clone_size: -
j_call: TRBJ2-3
cdr3_aa: CARSGGFWGHGGDTQYF
cdr3_nt: TGTGCCAGAAGCGGGGGATTTTGGGGCCACGGGGGAGATACGCAGTATTTT

v_call: TRBV7-2
d_call: -
clone_size: -
j_call: TRBJ2-1
cdr3_aa: CASSLEQASNEQFF
cdr3_nt: TGTGCCAGCAGCTTAGAACAGGCATCAAATGAGCAGTTCTTC

v_call: TRBV12-2
d_call: -
clone_size: once
j_call: TRBJ1-2
cdr3_aa: CASRLVRDSNYGYTF
cdr3_nt: TGTGCAAGTCGCTTAGTTAGGGACAGCAACTATGGCTACACCTTC

v_call: TRBV29-1
d_call: -
clone_size: -
j_call: TRBJ1-3
cdr3_aa: CSVPGSGNTIYF
cdr3_nt: TGCAGCGTTCCGGGCTCTGGAAACACCATATATTTT

v_call: TRBV28
d_call: -
clone_size: -
j_call: TRBJ2-2
cdr3_aa: CASSGGPDTGELFF
cdr3_nt: TGTGCCAGCAGCGGGGGACCGGATACCGGGGAGCTGTTTTTT

v_call: TRBV19
d_call: -
clone_size: -
j_call: TRBJ1-4
cdr3_aa: CASSSGLQNEKLFF
cdr3_nt: TGTGCCAGTAGCAGTGGGCTTCAAAATGAAAAACTGTTTTTT

v_call: TRBV29-1
d_call: TRBD1
clone_size: -
j_call: TRBJ2-7
cdr3_aa: CSVEDAGTDIF
cdr3_nt: TGCAGCGTTGAAGACGCCGGGACAGATATCTTC

v_call: TRBV27
d_call: TRBD2
clone_size: -
j_call: TRBJ2-5
cdr3_aa: CASSLLGGETQYF
cdr3_nt: TGTGCCAGCAGTTTATTGGGGGGGGAGACCCAGTACTTC

v_call: TRBV7-9
d_call: TRBD2
clone_size: -
j_call: TRBJ2-7
cdr3_aa: CASSLARGVSYEQYF
cdr3_nt: TGTGCCAGCAGCTTAGCGCGGGGGGTCTCCTACGAGCAGTACTTC

v_call: TRBV28
d_call: TRBD1
clone_size: -
j_call: TRBJ1-4
cdr3_aa: CASSLLGRTGAKNEKLFF
cdr3_nt: TGTGCCAGCAGTTTATTGGGTCGGACAGGGGCGAAAAATGAAAAACTGTTTTTT

v_call: TRBV19
d_call: TRBD2
clone_size: -
j_call: TRBJ2-7
cdr3_aa: CASSPGGLVSEQYF
cdr3_nt: TGTGCCAGTAGCCCCGGGGGACTAGTCTCCGAGCAGTACTTC

v_call: TRBV2
d_call: -
clone_size: -
j_call: TRBJ1-6
cdr3_aa: CASSEIAGRNSPLHF
cdr3_nt: TGTGCCAGCAGTGAAATTGCAGGGCGGAATTCACCCCTCCACTTT

v_call: TRBV7-2
d_call: TRBD1
clone_size: -
j_call: TRBJ1-2
cdr3_aa: CASSLEGQGARGYTF
cdr3_nt: TGTGCCAGCAGCTTAGAGGGACAGGGGGCGCGGGGCTACACCTTC

v_call: TRBV5-4
d_call: -
clone_size: -
j_call: TRBJ2-2
cdr3_aa: CASSPRVVTGELFF
cdr3_nt: TGTGCCAGCAGCCCGAGGGTAGTCACCGGGGAGCTGTTTTTT

v_call: TRBV6-6
d_call: -
clone_size: -
j_call: TRBJ2-1
cdr3_aa: CASSRANQGFSSYNEQFF
cdr3_nt: TGTGCCAGCAGTCGGGCAAACCAGGGTTTTAGCTCCTACAATGAGCAGTTCTTC

v_call: TRBV9
d_call: -
clone_size: few
j_call: TRBJ1-1
cdr3_aa: CASSLGTTNTEAFF
cdr3_nt: TGTGCCAGCAGCCTCGGGACAACTAACACTGAAGCTTTCTTT

v_call: TRBV7-8
d_call: TRBD1
clone_size: -
j_call: TRBJ2-1
cdr3_aa: CASRAGTDYNEQFF
cdr3_nt: TGTGCCAGCAGGGCCGGGACAGATTACAATGAGCAGTTCTTC

v_call: TRBV27
d_call: -
clone_size: few
j_call: TRBJ2-7
cdr3_aa: CASKPGGALGEQYF
cdr3_nt: TGTGCCAGCAAACCAGGAGGGGCTCTGGGGGAGCAGTACTTC

v_call: TRBV5-1
d_call: -
clone_size: -
j_call: TRBJ1-1
cdr3_aa: CASSSRDPAGEAFF
cdr3_nt: TGCGCCAGCAGCTCCCGAGACCCCGCGGGCGAAGCTTTCTTT

v_call: TRBV5-4
d_call: TRBD1
clone_size: -
j_call: TRBJ1-2
cdr3_aa: CASRRLTGDYGYTF
cdr3_nt: TGTGCCAGCAGGCGCTTAACAGGGGACTATGGCTACACCTTC

v_call: TRBV5-1
d_call: TRBD2
clone_size: -
j_call: TRBJ2-7
cdr3_aa: CASSSSSGGRLREQYF
cdr3_nt: TGCGCCAGCAGCTCTTCTAGCGGGGGAAGGTTGCGCGAGCAGTACTTC

v_call: TRBV19
d_call: TRBD1
clone_size: once
j_call: TRBJ1-1
cdr3_aa: CASSVPFDRAAISTEAFF
cdr3_nt: TGTGCCAGTAGTGTCCCGTTCGACAGGGCCGCTATAAGCACTGAAGCTTTCTTT

v_call: TRBV7-2
d_call: TRBD1
clone_size: -
j_call: TRBJ1-2
cdr3_aa: CASSLTGTGAYGYTF
cdr3_nt: TGTGCCAGCAGCTTAACTGGGACAGGGGCCTATGGCTACACCTTC

v_call: TRBV7-9
d_call: TRBD2
clone_size: -
j_call: TRBJ2-5
cdr3_aa: CASSLGPSGQETQYF
cdr3_nt: TGTGCCAGCAGCTTAGGGCCTAGCGGACAAGAGACCCAGTACTTC

v_call: TRBV5-1
d_call: -
clone_size: -
j_call: TRBJ1-1
cdr3_aa: CASSLTAMNTEAFF
cdr3_nt: TGCGCCAGCAGCTTGACTGCAATGAACACTGAAGCTTTCTTT

v_call: TRBV2
d_call: -
clone_size: -
j_call: TRBJ2-3
cdr3_aa: CASRKASGASTDTQYF
cdr3_nt: TGTGCCAGCAGAAAAGCCTCAGGGGCCAGCACAGATACGCAGTATTTT

v_call: TRBV13
d_call: TRBD2
clone_size: once
j_call: TRBJ2-7
cdr3_aa: CASSLWTSGAYEQYF
cdr3_nt: TGTGCCAGCAGCTTATGGACTAGCGGAGCCTACGAGCAGTACTTC

v_call: TRBV19
d_call: TRBD1
clone_size: -
j_call: TRBJ2-7
cdr3_aa: CASSRTGIHEQYF
cdr3_nt: TGTGCCAGCTCCCGGACAGGGATCCACGAGCAGTACTTC